This T cell receptor beta chain comes out of a study of blood T cell repertoires in COVID-19. Study at large: The origin of the acute and convalescent COVID-19 samples was the United States, Italy and Spain. PBMCs, B-cell-depleted T cells, or T cells were the source of the cDNA or gDNA that made up the material.

This clone was seen more than once but under ten times. Methods used by the authors: Reference gene primers were amplified, and this amplification served to estimate nucleated cell counts. The table came from immunoSEQ multiplex PCR; TCRdb's copy has only in-frame clones and leaves some out. D and trimming come from the DNA, and the V and J calls and clone size come from that table. The sample holds roughly 67,000 clones, about 74% seen once. The germline gives CDR1 SQVTM, CDR2 ANQGSEA. CDR3 length: 15 amino acids. Trimming cost V 6 bases and J 2 bases; bases outside gene matches: 11. The sequence came from a human donor in a cohort sampled during active COVID-19. The sequenced sample consisted of peripheral blood. The chain employs TRBV29-1 and TRBJ2-7, with TRBD2 identical over 9 bases. The CDR3 reads CSVAVGLAGTYEQYF. DNA of the CDR3: TGCAGCGTCGCGGTTGGGCTAGCGGGGACCTACGAGCAGTACTTC.